Sequencing of this TCR beta chain was carried out in a study of T-cell memory formation after mild COVID-19. In the study overall: Largely, the TCR clusters proved donor specific.

In its sample, this clonotype was seen a few times. V dropped 0 bases and J dropped 5 bases, with 11 bases sitting between them. Germline CDR1 is DFQATT and CDR2 is SNEGSKA (reference sequence). This CDR3 is 14 amino acids long. Using its own MiXCR run on the 5' RACE reads, TCRdb lists one record per CDR3 protein. The sample comprises nearly 350,000 distinct CDR3 sequences, over 10% of which are singletons, and over 20% rests with the top ten. Sequenced input: PBMCs or a T cell subset sorted from them (not recorded which). The rearrangement joins TRBV20-1 to TRBJ1-5; tentatively, D is TRBD1 (5 bases). The TCR comes from a man between 18 and 35 years old who had mild COVID-19 (a few samples of this study predate the infection). Cell type and time point are not known. The CDR3 here is CSARDRQGHQPQHF. The DNA for the CDR3 is TGCAGTGCTAGAGATCGTCAGGGTCATCAGCCCCAGCATTTT.